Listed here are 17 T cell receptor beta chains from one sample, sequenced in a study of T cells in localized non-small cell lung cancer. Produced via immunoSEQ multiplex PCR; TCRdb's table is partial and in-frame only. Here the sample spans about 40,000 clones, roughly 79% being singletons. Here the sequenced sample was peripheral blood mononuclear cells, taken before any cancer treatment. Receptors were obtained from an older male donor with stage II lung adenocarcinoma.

This chain's CDR3 is CASSPVGSGRSSYEQYF. The CDR3 nucleotides are TGTGCCAGCAGCCCAGTGGGTAGCGGCCGGAGCTCCTACGAGCAGTACTTC. The chain has TRBV11-2 and TRBJ2-7, with D perhaps TRBD2 (6 bases). The CDR3 covers 17 residues. V was clipped by 5 bases and J by 0 bases, with 20 bases between them. The germline V gene has CDR1 SGHAT and CDR2 FQNNGV.

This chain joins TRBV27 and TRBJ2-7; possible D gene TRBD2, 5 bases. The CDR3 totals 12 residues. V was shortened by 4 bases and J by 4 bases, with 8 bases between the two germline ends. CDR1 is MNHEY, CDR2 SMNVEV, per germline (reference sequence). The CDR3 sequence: CASSSQRYEQYF. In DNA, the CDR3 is TGTGCCAGCAGTTCTCAGCGGTACGAGCAGTACTTC.

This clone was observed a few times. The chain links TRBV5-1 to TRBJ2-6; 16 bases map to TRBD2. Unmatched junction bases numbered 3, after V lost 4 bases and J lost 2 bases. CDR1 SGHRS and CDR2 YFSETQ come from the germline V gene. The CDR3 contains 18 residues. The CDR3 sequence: CASSTGLAGGPGANVLTF. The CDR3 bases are TGCGCCAGCAGCACGGGACTAGCGGGAGGGCCTGGGGCCAACGTCCTGACTTTC.

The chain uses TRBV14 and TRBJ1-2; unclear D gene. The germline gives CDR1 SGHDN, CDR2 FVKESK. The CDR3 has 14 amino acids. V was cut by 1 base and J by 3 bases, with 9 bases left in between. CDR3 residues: CASSQGMVYYGYTF. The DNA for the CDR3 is TGTGCCAGCAGCCAAGGAATGGTTTACTATGGCTACACCTTC.

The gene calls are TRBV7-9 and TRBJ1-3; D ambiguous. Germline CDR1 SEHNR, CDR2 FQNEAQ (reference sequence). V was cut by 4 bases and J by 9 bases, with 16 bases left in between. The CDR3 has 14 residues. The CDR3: CASSSAIPGGTIYF. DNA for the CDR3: TGTGCCAGCAGCTCGGCCATCCCCGGAGGCACCATATATTTT.

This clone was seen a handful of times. The CDR3 nucleotides are TGTGCCAGCAGTGGACAGGGGGAACAGCCCCAGCATTTT. This gives the protein CASSGQGEQPQHF. This chain links TRBV2 with TRBJ1-5, with TRBD1 matching over 9 bases. Unmatched junction bases numbered 2, after V lost 4 bases and J lost 7 bases. The CDR3 has 13 residues. The germline V gene has CDR1 SNHLY and CDR2 FYNNEI.

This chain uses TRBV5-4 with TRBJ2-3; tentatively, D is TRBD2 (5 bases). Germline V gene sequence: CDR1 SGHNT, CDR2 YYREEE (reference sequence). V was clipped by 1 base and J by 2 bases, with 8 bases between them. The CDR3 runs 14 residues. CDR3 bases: TGTGCCAGCAGCTTGAGTAGCGTCACAGATACGCAGTATTTT. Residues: CASSLSSVTDTQYF. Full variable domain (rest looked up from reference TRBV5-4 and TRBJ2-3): ETGVTQSPTHLIKTRGQQVTLRCSSQSGHNTVSWYQQALGQGPQFIFQYYREEENGRGNFPPRFSGLQFPNYSSELNVNALELDDSALYLCASSLSSVTDTQYFGPGTRLTVL.

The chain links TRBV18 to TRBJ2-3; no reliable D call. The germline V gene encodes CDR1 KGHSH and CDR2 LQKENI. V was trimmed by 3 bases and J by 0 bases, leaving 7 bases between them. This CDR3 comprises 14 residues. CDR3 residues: CASSPGSSTDTQYF. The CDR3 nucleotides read TGTGCCAGCTCACCGGGCAGTAGCACAGATACGCAGTATTTT.

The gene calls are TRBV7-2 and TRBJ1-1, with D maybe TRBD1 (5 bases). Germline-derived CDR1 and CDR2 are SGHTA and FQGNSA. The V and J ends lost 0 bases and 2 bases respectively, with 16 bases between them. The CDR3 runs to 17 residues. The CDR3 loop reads CASSLAGHISGNTEAFF. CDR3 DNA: TGTGCCAGCAGCTTAGCGGGGCACATCTCAGGAAACACTGAAGCTTTCTTT.

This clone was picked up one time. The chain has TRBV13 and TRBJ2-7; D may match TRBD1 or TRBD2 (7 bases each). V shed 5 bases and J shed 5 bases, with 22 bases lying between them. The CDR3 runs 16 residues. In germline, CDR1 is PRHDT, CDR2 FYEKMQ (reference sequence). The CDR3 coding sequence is TGTGCCAGCAGCCCCCCAGGGGGGAGGGCCGTAAACGAGCAGTACTTC. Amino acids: CASSPPGGRAVNEQYF.

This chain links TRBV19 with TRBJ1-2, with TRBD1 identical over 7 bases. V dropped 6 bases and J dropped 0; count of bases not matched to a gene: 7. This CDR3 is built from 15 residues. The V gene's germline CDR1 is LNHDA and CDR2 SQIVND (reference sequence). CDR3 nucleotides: TGTGCCAGTAGGGAGACAGGGCCTACTAACTATGGCTACACCTTC. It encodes CASRETGPTNYGYTF.

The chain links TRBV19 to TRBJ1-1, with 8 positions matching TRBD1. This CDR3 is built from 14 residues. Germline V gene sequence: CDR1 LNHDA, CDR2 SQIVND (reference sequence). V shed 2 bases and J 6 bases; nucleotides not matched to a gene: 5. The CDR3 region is CASSISGGNAEAFF. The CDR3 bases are TGTGCCAGTAGTATATCAGGGGGCAACGCTGAAGCTTTCTTT. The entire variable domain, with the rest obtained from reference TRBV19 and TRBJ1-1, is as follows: DGGITQSPKYLFRKEGQNVTLSCEQNLNHDAMYWYRQDPGQGLRLIYYSQIVNDFQKGDIAEGYSVSREKKESFPLTVTSAQKNPTAFYLCASSISGGNAEAFFGQGTRLTVV.

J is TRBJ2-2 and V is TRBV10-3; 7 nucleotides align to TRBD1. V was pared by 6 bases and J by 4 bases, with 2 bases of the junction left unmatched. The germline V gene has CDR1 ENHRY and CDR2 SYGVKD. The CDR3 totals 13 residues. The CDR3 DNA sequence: TGTGCCATCAGGGGACAGTCCACCGGGGAGCTGTTTTTT. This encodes CAIRGQSTGELFF.

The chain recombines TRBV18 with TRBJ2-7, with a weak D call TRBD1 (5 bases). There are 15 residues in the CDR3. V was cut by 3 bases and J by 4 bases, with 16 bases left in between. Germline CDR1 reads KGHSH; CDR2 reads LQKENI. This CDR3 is CASSPSQGVLYEQYF. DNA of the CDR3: TGTGCCAGCTCACCGTCCCAGGGCGTCTTATACGAGCAGTACTTC.

Here the CDR3 reads CASSALIGRTEAFF. The DNA of the CDR3 is TGTGCCAGCAGCGCCCTGATCGGACGGACTGAAGCTTTCTTT. The rearrangement links TRBV9 to TRBJ1-1; no clear D. Deletions cut 3 bases from V and 5 bases from J, with 14 bases between. CDR1 and CDR2 from the germline V gene are SGDLS and YYNGEE. This CDR3 is built from 14 residues.

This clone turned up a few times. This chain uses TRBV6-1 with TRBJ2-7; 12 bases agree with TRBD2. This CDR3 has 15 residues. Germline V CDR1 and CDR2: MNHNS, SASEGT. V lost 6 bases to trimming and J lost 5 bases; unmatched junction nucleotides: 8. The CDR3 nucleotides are TGTGCCAGCAGATCCGCTAGCGGGAGGGACCACGAGCAGTACTTC. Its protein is CASRSASGRDHEQYF.

For the CDR3, the DNA is TGTGCCAGCAGCTTTCGGACAGTGGACCAAGAGACCCAGTACTTC. Translating gives CASSFRTVDQETQYF. The gene calls are TRBV7-2 and TRBJ2-5; the D gene is possibly TRBD1 (6 bases). The CDR3 runs 15 residues. The germline gives CDR1 SGHTA, CDR2 FQGNSA. Trimming shortened V by 3 bases and J by 0 bases, and 11 bases separated the two germline ends.